Presented here are 7 T cell receptor beta chains from one specimen sequenced in a study of T-cell reconstitution after alpha-beta-depleted transplantation in children. Preparation of the TCRbeta library was carried out with unique molecular identifiers. TCRdb analysed the PCR reads with MiXCR anew, one entry per CDR3 protein. The table lists about 490,000 distinct CDR3 sequences, roughly a tenth of them singletons, with 2% to 2.5% in the top ten. This material consisted of PBMCs, taken before TCRalphabeta/CD19-depleted stem cell transplant. These receptors were obtained from a child younger than 10 with inherited bone marrow failure, due to receive a stem cell transplant.

This clonotype was seen at least ten times. This chain joins TRBV28 and TRBJ1-1; D is undetermined. Trimming removed 4 bases at V and 6 bases at J, with 6 bases between. CDR3 length: 11 residues. Germline assignment: CDR1 MDHEN and CDR2 SYDVKM. The DNA of the CDR3 is TGTGCCAGCAGTTACGGACCTGAAGCTTTCTTT. Amino acids: CASSYGPEAFF.

This clonotype was found many times. V usage is TRBV30 and J usage is TRBJ1-6, with D unclear. Trimming shortened V by 0 bases and J by 7 bases, and 13 bases separated the two germline ends. Germline CDR1 is GTSNPN and CDR2 is SVGIG (reference sequence). This CDR3 has 15 residues. CDR3 sequence (DNA): TGTGCCTGGAGTGTTCTAGGCAGTGGCAATTCACCCCTCCACTTT. Translation: CAWSVLGSGNSPLHF.

This clonotype was observed at least ten times. CDR3 amino acids: CASSLGRFNYGYTF. CDR3 nucleotide sequence: TGTGCCAGCAGCTTAGGACGGTTTAACTATGGCTACACCTTC. The chain links TRBV7-9 to TRBJ1-2; D is ambiguous. CDR1 and CDR2 from the germline V gene are SEHNR and FQNEAQ (reference sequence). V dropped 1 base and J dropped 1 base, with 7 bases sitting between them. The CDR3 is 14 amino acids.

This clonotype was counted many times. V and J are TRBV5-1 and TRBJ2-2; a possible D gene is TRBD2 (6 bases). Trimming pared 4 bases from V and 7 bases from J, leaving 14 bases between. Germline V gene sequence: CDR1 SGHRS, CDR2 YFSETQ. The CDR3 has 14 residues. Here the CDR3 DNA reads TGCGCCAGCAGCACCGCGAGGAGGGGCGGGGAGCTGTTTTTT. Its protein product is CASSTARRGGELFF.

The rearrangement links TRBV5-1 to TRBJ2-7; perhaps TRBD2 as D (5 bases). V was trimmed by 5 bases and J by 1 base, leaving 16 bases between them. This CDR3 region has 15 residues. Looked up from germline, CDR1 is SGHRS and CDR2 is YFSETQ. Here the CDR3 DNA reads TGCGCCAGCAGTCCTAGCCCGGTCACTTCCTACGAGCAGTACTTC. This sequence encodes CASSPSPVTSYEQYF.

The table lists this clonotype with many counts. The chain couples TRBV7-7 to TRBJ1-1, with 7 bases aligning to TRBD1. CDR3 length equals 20 residues. J lost 3 bases, V lost 3 bases, and 22 bases had no gene match. Germline CDR1 and CDR2: SSHAT and FNYEAQ (reference sequence). The CDR3 coding sequence is TGTGCCAGCAGCTTTCGTGGGGGGTTAAGAGGGGGCGAGCGGGACACTGAAGCTTTCTTT. It is translated as CASSFRGGLRGGERDTEAFF.

This clonotype was detected many times. V is TRBV5-1 and J is TRBJ2-1, with D tentatively TRBD1 or TRBD2 (5 bases each). Germline-derived CDR1 and CDR2 are SGHRS and YFSETQ. Trimming stripped 4 bases from V and 10 bases from J, with 12 bases between. The CDR3 runs to 12 residues. This CDR3 is CASSMNRDEQFF. The CDR3 DNA follows: TGCGCCAGCAGCATGAACCGGGACGAGCAGTTCTTC.